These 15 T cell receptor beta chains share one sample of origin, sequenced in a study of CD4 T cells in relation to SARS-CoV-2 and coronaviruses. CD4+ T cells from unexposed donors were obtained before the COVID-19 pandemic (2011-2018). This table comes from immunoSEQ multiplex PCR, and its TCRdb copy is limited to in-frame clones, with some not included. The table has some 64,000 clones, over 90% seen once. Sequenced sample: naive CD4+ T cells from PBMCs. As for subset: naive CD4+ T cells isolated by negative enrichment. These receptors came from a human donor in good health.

CDR3 DNA sequence: TGTGCCACCACTCCTCCGGGACAGAGGAACACCGGGGAGCTGTTTTTT. As protein: CATTPPGQRNTGELFF. The J gene is TRBJ2-2, the V gene TRBV24-1, with 7 nucleotides matching TRBD1. Unmatched junction bases numbered 9, after V lost 8 bases and J lost 1 base. This CDR3 spans 16 amino acids. Germline values: CDR1 KGHDR, CDR2 SFDVKD.

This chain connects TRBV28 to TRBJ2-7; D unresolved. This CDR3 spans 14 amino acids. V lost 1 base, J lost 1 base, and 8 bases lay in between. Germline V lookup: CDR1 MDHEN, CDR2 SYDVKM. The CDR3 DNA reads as TGTGCCAGCAGTTTATTTGGGGATTCCTACGAGCAGTACTTC. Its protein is CASSLFGDSYEQYF.

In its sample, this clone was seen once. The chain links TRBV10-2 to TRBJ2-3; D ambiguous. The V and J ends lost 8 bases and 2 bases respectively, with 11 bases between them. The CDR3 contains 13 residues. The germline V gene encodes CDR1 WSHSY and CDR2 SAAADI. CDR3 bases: TGCGCCAGCCGACCCAGTAACACAGATACGCAGTATTTT. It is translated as CASRPSNTDTQYF.

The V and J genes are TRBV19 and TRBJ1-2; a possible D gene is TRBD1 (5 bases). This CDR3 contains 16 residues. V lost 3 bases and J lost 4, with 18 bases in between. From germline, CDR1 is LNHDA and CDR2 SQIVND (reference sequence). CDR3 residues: CASSIIEVPGTYGYTF. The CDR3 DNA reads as TGTGCCAGTAGTATTATAGAGGTACCCGGGACCTATGGCTACACCTTC.

CDR3 sequence reads: CASSRNTGIREKLFF. The CDR3 region has the DNA TGTGCCAGCAGCCGTAATACAGGGATTCGCGAAAAACTGTTTTTT. This chain uses TRBV14 with TRBJ1-4, with D maybe TRBD1 (6 bases). The CDR3 runs 15 residues. V shed 4 bases and J shed 8 bases, with 17 bases lying between them. Germline V gene data show CDR1 as SGHDN and CDR2 as FVKESK.

The CDR3 nucleotides are TGTGCCAGCAGCCTTGGACTAGCGGGAAAGACCCAGTACTTC. The encoded protein is CASSLGLAGKTQYF. This chain links TRBV3-1 (or the pseudogene TRBV3-2) with TRBJ2-5; 12 bases align to TRBD2. With 4 bases clipped from V and 6 bases from J, the junction kept 3 bases outside the gene matches. The CDR3 contains 14 residues. Germline V gene data show CDR1 as LGHDT and CDR2 as YNNKEL (reference sequence).

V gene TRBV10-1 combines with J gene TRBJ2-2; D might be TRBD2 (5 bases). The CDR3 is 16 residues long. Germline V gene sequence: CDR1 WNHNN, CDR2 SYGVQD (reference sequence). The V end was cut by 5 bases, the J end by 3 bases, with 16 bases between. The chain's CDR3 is CASSPRLGSDTGELFF. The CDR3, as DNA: TGCGCCAGCAGTCCGAGGCTGGGTAGCGACACCGGGGAGCTGTTTTTT.

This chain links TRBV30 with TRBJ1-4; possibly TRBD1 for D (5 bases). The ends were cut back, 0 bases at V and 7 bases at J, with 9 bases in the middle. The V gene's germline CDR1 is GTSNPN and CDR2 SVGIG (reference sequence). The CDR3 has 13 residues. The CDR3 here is CAWSVGGSEKLFF. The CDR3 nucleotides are TGTGCCTGGAGTGTGGGGGGGAGTGAAAAACTGTTTTTT.

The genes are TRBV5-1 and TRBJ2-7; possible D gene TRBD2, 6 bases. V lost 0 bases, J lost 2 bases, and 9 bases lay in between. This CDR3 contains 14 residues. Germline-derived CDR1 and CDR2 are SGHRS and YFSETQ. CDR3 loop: CASSLGAGTYEQYF. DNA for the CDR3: TGCGCCAGCAGCTTGGGAGCGGGTACCTACGAGCAGTACTTC.

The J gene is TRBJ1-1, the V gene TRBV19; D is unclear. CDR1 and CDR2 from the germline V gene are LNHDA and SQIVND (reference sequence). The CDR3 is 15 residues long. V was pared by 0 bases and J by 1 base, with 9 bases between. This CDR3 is CASSIDRRQNTEAFF. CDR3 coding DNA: TGTGCCAGTAGTATAGATCGTCGACAGAACACTGAAGCTTTCTTT. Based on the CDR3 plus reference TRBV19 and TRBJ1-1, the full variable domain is DGGITQSPKYLFRKEGQNVTLSCEQNLNHDAMYWYRQDPGQGLRLIYYSQIVNDFQKGDIAEGYSVSREKKESFPLTVTSAQKNPTAFYLCASSIDRRQNTEAFFGQGTRLTVV.

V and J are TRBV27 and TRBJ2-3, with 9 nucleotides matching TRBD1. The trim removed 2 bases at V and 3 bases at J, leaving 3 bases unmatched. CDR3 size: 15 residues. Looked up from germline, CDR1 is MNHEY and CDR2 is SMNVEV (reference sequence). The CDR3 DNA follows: TGTGCCAGCAGTTTAGGGGGGACAGGGACAGATACGCAGTATTTT. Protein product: CASSLGGTGTDTQYF.

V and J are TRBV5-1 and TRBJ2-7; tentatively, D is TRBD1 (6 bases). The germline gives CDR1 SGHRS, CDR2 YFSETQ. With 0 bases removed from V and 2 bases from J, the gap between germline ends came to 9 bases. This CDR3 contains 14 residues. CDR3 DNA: TGCGCCAGCAGCTTGGAGGACAGTGCCTACGAGCAGTACTTC. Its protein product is CASSLEDSAYEQYF.

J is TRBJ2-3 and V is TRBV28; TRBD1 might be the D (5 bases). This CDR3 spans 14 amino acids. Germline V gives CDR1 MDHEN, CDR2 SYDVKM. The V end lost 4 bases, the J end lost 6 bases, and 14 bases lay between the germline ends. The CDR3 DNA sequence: TGTGCCAGCAGTTCCTCAGGGCTAATCGATACGCAGTATTTT. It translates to CASSSSGLIDTQYF.

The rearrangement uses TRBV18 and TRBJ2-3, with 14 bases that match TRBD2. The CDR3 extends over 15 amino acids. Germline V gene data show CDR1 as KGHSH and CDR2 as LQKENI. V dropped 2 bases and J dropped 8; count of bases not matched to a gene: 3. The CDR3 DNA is TGTGCCAGCTCACCAGCTGGACTAGCGGGAGGTACGCAGTATTTT. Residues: CASSPAGLAGGTQYF.

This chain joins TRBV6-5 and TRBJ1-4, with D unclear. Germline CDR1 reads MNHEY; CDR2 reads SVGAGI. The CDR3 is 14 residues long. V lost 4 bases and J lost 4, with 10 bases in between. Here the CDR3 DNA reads TGTGCCAGCAGTTCCGGGGTCGGTAATGAAAAACTGTTTTTT. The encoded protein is CASSSGVGNEKLFF.